This T cell receptor (beta chain) was identified during a study of shared clonotypes between healthy human individuals. With V trimmed by 2 bases and J by 5 bases, 14 bases remained unmatched. This CDR3 has 18 amino acids. Germline V gene sequence: CDR1 MDHEN, CDR2 SYDVKM. Assay used: immunoSEQ multiplex PCR; TCRdb lists only in-frame clones, some missing. The table has 2 million to 2.5 million clones, approximately 93% seen once. Comment on this clone: Its antigen is not identified.

Study-wide points: The sharing of roughly 5% of naive CD4 clonotypes was seen across a few donors. For sorted subsets, rarefaction showed incomplete sequencing despite large depth. Clonotypes shared by all four donors outscored non-shared clonotypes in generation probability.

Only Caucasian adults living in Nashville, Tennessee served as donors. The sequencing input was naive CD4+ T cells from PBMCs. Specified subset: CD45RA+ positively selected. The rearrangement joins TRBV28 to TRBJ2-2, with 7 bases identical to TRBD2. This sequence originates from a man aged 18-30 years in good health. Some clones in this sample may be carry-over from other donors' samples. Here the CDR3 DNA reads TGTGCCAGCAGTTTAACGTCCCCCCTAGCGGCAAAGACCGGGGAGCTGTTTTTT. Residues: CASSLTSPLAAKTGELFF.